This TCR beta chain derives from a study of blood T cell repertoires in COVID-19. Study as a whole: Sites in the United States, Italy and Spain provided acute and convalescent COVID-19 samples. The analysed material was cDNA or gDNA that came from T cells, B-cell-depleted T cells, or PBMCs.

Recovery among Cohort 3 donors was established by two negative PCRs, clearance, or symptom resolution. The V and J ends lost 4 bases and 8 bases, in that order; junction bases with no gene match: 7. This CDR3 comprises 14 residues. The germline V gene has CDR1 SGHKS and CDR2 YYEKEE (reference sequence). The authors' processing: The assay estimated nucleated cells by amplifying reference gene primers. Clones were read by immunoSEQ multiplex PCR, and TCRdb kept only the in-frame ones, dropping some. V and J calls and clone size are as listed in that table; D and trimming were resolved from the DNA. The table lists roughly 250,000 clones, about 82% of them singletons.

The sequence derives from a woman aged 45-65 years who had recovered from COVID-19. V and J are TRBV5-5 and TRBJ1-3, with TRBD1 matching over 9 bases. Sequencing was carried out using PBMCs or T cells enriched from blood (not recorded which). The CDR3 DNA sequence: TGTGCCAGCAGCCTCGGACAGGGGTTAGACACCATATATTTT. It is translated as CASSLGQGLDTIYF.